The 18 T cell receptor beta chains given below trace back to one sample, sequenced in a study of T-cell reconstitution after alpha-beta-depleted transplantation in children. Unique molecular identifiers were used in preparing the TCRbeta library. TCRdb processed the PCR reads anew with MiXCR; each CDR3 protein has one entry. Of 500,000 or so distinct CDR3 sequences listed, 30% to 35% are singletons. The material sequenced was PBMCs from the stem cell graft donor, taken from the stem cell graft. These TCRs come from a human donor who donated a stem cell graft to a child with aplastic anemia.

The rearrangement uses TRBV30 and TRBJ1-2; the match to TRBD1 covers 7 bases. The CDR3 runs 13 residues. CDR1 is GTSNPN and CDR2 is SVGIG in the germline V gene (reference sequence). Trimming cost V 3 bases and J 0 bases; bases outside gene matches: 1. CDR3 sequence reads: CAWSGQANYGYTF. CDR3 in DNA: TGTGCCTGGAGCGGACAGGCTAACTATGGCTACACCTTC.

The chain employs TRBV7-2 and TRBJ2-1; 10 positions agree with TRBD2. V lost 5 bases, J lost 13 bases, and 11 bases stayed unmatched. The CDR3 contains 14 residues. CDR1 and CDR2 from the germline V gene are SGHTA and FQGNSA. Written as DNA, the CDR3 is TGTGCCAGCAGCCTGGGACTAGCGTCGGGTTCTCAGTTCTTC. It translates to CASSLGLASGSQFF. The whole variable domain, remainder taken from reference TRBV7-2 and TRBJ2-1, is GAGVSQSPSNKVTEKGKDVELRCDPISGHTALYWYRQSLGQGLEFLIYFQGNSAPDKSGLPSDRFSAERTGGSVSTLTIQRTQQEDSAVYLCASSLGLASGSQFFGPGTRLTVL.

The chain uses TRBV5-1 and TRBJ2-3, with TRBD1 as a possible D gene (8 bases). Germline-derived CDR1 and CDR2 are SGHRS and YFSETQ. With 4 bases removed from V and 4 bases from J, the gap between germline ends came to 19 bases. CDR3 size: 16 residues. This CDR3 reads CASSRRGDRRADTQYF. The CDR3 DNA reads as TGCGCCAGCAGCCGTCGGGGGGACAGGCGAGCAGATACGCAGTATTTT.

V gene TRBV2 combines with J gene TRBJ2-3, with TRBD2 matching 8 bases. Trimming cost V 7 bases and J 2 bases; bases outside gene matches: 8. Germline V gives CDR1 SNHLY, CDR2 FYNNEI. The CDR3 is 15 residues long. CDR3 residues: CASIPQGLVTDTQYF. Written as DNA, the CDR3 is TGTGCCAGCATCCCTCAGGGACTAGTCACAGATACGCAGTATTTT.

The rearrangement uses TRBV5-6 and TRBJ1-4, with 10 positions matching TRBD1. CDR1 is SGHDT, CDR2 YYEEEE, per germline. CDR3 length: 18 residues. Unmatched junction bases numbered 9, after V lost 4 bases and J lost 0 bases. The CDR3 DNA is TGTGCCAGCAGCGTTCGACAGGGGGCGATTTCAACTAATGAAAAACTGTTTTTT. Residues: CASSVRQGAISTNEKLFF.

The chain employs TRBV15 and TRBJ2-2; no clear D gene. The CDR3 extends over 14 amino acids. Germline V gene data show CDR1 as LNHNV and CDR2 as YYDKDF (reference sequence). Trimming cost V 3 bases and J 1 base, with 6 bases left between them. The DNA for the CDR3 is TGTGCCACCAGCAGCTCCCGGAACACCGGGGAGCTGTTTTTT. It specifies CATSSSRNTGELFF.

The gene calls are TRBV6-2 or TRBV6-3 and TRBJ2-6; D is unclear. V lost 0 bases and J lost 2, with 8 bases in between. Per the germline V gene, CDR1 is MNHEY and CDR2 is SVGEGT. This CDR3 spans 16 amino acids. In DNA form, the CDR3 reads TGTGCCAGCAGTTACTCATGGGTACCTGGGGCCAACGTCCTGACTTTC. Translated, it gives CASSYSWVPGANVLTF.

This clonotype turned up a few times. The rearrangement joins TRBV5-5 to TRBJ1-3; D may be TRBD1 (5 bases). Trimming cost V 4 bases and J 0 bases, with 11 bases left between them. Germline V lookup: CDR1 SGHKS, CDR2 YYEKEE (reference sequence). The CDR3 has 15 amino acids. The CDR3 DNA reads TGTGCCAGCAGCCCGGGGACGGGCTCTGGAAACACCATATATTTT. This translates into CASSPGTGSGNTIYF.

This chain links TRBV6-5 with TRBJ1-2, with TRBD1 matching 8 bases. Germline V gene lookup returns CDR1 MNHEY and CDR2 SVGAGI. The length of the CDR3 is 15 residues. V was pared by 2 bases and J by 6 bases, with 8 bases of the junction left unmatched. DNA of the CDR3: TGTGCCAGCAGTTACAGTTGGCAGGGGGCTGATGGCTACACCTTC. This sequence encodes CASSYSWQGADGYTF.

The chain has TRBV5-4 and TRBJ2-5; D might be TRBD1 or TRBD2, each matching 5 bases. The V gene lost 4 bases and the J gene lost 2 bases, with 18 bases spanning the gap. This CDR3 has 16 amino acids. CDR1 SGHNT and CDR2 YYREEE come from the germline V gene (reference sequence). This chain's CDR3 is CASSDSGTVRQETQYF. In DNA form, the CDR3 reads TGTGCCAGCAGCGATTCCGGGACGGTGAGACAAGAGACCCAGTACTTC.

The chain is built from TRBV9 and TRBJ2-5; 8 bases map to TRBD2. Germline assignment: CDR1 SGDLS and CDR2 YYNGEE. With V trimmed by 3 bases and J by 5 bases, 6 bases remained unmatched. CDR3 length: 14 amino acids. The chain's CDR3 is CASSAAPGGETQYF. The CDR3 bases are TGTGCCAGCAGCGCCGCCCCGGGAGGGGAGACCCAGTACTTC.

This clonotype was seen a few times. This chain uses TRBV11-3 with TRBJ1-1; 10 bases are a match to TRBD1. Per germline, CDR1 SGHNT and CDR2 YENEEA. The CDR3 spans 12 residues. V lost 5 bases to trimming and J lost 11 bases; unmatched junction nucleotides: 5. The CDR3 bases are TGTGCCAGCAGCCAGGACAGGGGGGACGCTTTCTTT. Encoded protein: CASSQDRGDAFF. The complete variable domain, with remaining parts taken from reference TRBV11-3 and TRBJ1-1, reads EAGVVQSPRYKIIEKKQPVAFWCNPISGHNTLYWYLQNLGQGPELLIRYENEEAVDDSQLPKDRFSAERLKGVDSTLKIQPAELGDSAVYLCASSQDRGDAFFGQGTRLTVV.

This chain uses TRBV6-4 with TRBJ2-3, with D possibly TRBD2 on 6 matching bases. Germline CDR1 MRHNA, CDR2 SNTAGT. This CDR3 contains 12 residues. Trimming removed 0 bases at V and 13 bases at J, with 11 bases between. The CDR3 DNA follows: TGTGCCAGCAGTGACTCAGGAGGGCCCGAGTATTTT. This encodes CASSDSGGPEYF.

CDR3 DNA: TGTGCCAGCAGCTTAGGGGAGAGTGAAGCTTTCTTT. Translated: CASSLGESEAFF. The chain employs TRBV7-6 and TRBJ1-1, with D hard to call. CDR1 is SGHVS, CDR2 FNYEAQ, per germline. This CDR3 has 12 residues. V dropped 1 base and J dropped 7 bases, with 7 bases sitting between them.

This clonotype occurred a few times. The chain employs TRBV12-2 and TRBJ2-7; whether TRBD2, the table's D call, matches the DNA was not checked. TRBV12-2 is deemed a pseudogene. The CDR3 extends over 17 amino acids. The CDR3 loop is CASRLAHTSGRAGEQYV. DNA of the CDR3: TGTGCAAGTCGCTTAGCTCATACTAGCGGGAGGGCCGGCGAGCAGTACGTC.

The rearrangement uses TRBV28 and TRBJ2-3, with D perhaps matching TRBD2 (6 bases). The V end lost 8 bases, the J end lost 0 bases, and 9 bases lay between the germline ends. CDR3 length: 13 residues. The germline gives CDR1 MDHEN, CDR2 SYDVKM. CDR3 region: CASGGFSTDTQYF. As DNA, the CDR3 is TGTGCCAGCGGGGGGTTCAGCACAGATACGCAGTATTTT.

V is TRBV20-1 and J is TRBJ2-4, with 13 bases matching TRBD2. J gave up 6 bases and V 6 bases, and 8 bases lay outside the gene matches. The germline V gene has CDR1 DFQATT and CDR2 SNEGSKA (reference sequence). CDR3 size: 15 residues. CDR3 bases: TGCAGTGCAGAACATAGGACTAGCGGGAGAAACATTCAGTACTTC. Protein product: CSAEHRTSGRNIQYF.

This clonotype was observed a handful of times. This sequence joins TRBV30 and TRBJ1-5; no clear D. Trimming left V 2 bases short and J 9 bases short, with 14 bases between. The CDR3 length is 13 residues. Germline CDR1 reads GTSNPN; CDR2 reads SVGIG (reference sequence). In DNA form, the CDR3 reads TGTGCCTGGAGTTCTCTCGCCCCAGGGCCCCAGCATTTT. Translation: CAWSSLAPGPQHF.